The rows below give T cell receptor beta chains drawn from one sample of a study of chemoradiotherapy in HPV16-positive cancers. Assay used: immunoSEQ multiplex PCR; TCRdb lists only in-frame clones, some missing. The table records fewer than 20,000 clones, around 70% of them present only once. The specimen was tumor tissue, collected from a patient who underwent chemoradiotherapy. The source is a human donor with HPV-associated anogenital cancer. CDR3s include the opening cysteine and the closing phenylalanine or tryptophan.

J | V | CDR3
TRBJ1-1 | TRBV5-6 | CASSRGGNTEAFF
TRBJ1-2 | TRBV2 | CASSGREGGYTF
TRBJ1-2 | TRBV7-9 | CASSLGTVNYGYTF
TRBJ2-7 | TRBV6-5 | CASSSPRGGGFEQYF
TRBJ2-3 | TRBV10-2 | CASSDPLGSGKGSTDTQYF
TRBJ1-2 | TRBV29-1 | CSVGRNNYGYTF
TRBJ2-7 | TRBV28 | CASVGPYEQYF
TRBJ2-7 | TRBV6-5 | CASSYSWDRYEQYF
TRBJ1-5 | TRBV6-5 | CASRRDSNQPQHF
TRBJ2-3 | TRBV2 | CASREDTQYF
TRBJ2-2 | TRBV29-1 | CSATRTVNTGELFF
TRBJ1-1 | TRBV5-4 | CASSLQGGTTEAFF
TRBJ1-5 | TRBV4-1 | CASSQDLGTGLGYSNQPQHF
TRBJ1-2 | TRBV5-6 | CASSNTGNYGYTF
TRBJ2-3 | TRBV19 | CASSRSTDTQYF
TRBJ2-1 | TRBV5-1 | CATRLAGRSSYNEQFF
TRBJ1-2 | TRBV6-5 | CASSSSQGYGYTF
TRBJ1-3 | TRBV7-6 | CASSLATWSGGNTIYF
TRBJ2-3 | TRBV2 | CASIPGTDTQYF
TRBJ2-3 | TRBV10-3 | CAISGTGTTDTQYF
TRBJ2-7 | TRBV5-4 | CASSLAGAGGGYEQYF
TRBJ2-7 | TRBV18 | CASSPGLARVDEQYF
TRBJ1-1 | TRBV7-9 | CASSLVPTEAFF
TRBJ2-3 | TRBV28 | CASSWARGDVTDTQYF
TRBJ2-2 | TRBV5-1 | CASSLGQNTGELFF
TRBJ2-7 | TRBV13 | CASSSGTGGYEQYF
TRBJ2-7 | TRBV6-1 | CASSRGGIYEQYF
TRBJ2-4 | TRBV27 | CASSFIRVRLTLAKNIQYF
TRBJ2-3 | TRBV9 | CASSVYSGALDTQYF
TRBJ2-5 | TRBV7-3 | CASSSRIAEQETQYF
TRBJ2-2 | TRBV11-3 | CASSLDGLADSNTGELFF
TRBJ2-7 | TRBV19 | CASSTAGAGEQYF
TRBJ2-1 | TRBV12-5 | CASGLLQGGVGQFF
TRBJ2-3 | TRBV30 | CAWSWGGADTQYF
TRBJ2-5 | TRBV5-1 | CASSDVKETQYF
TRBJ1-5 | TRBV19 | CASSIDGGGSKPQHF
TRBJ2-1 | TRBV5-1 | CASSLGSGFTYEQFF
TRBJ1-1 | TRBV6-6 | CASSYSLRTEAFF
TRBJ2-1 | TRBV4-2 | CASSQSLMDEQFF
TRBJ2-5 | TRBV5-6 | CASSLALDVQETQYF
TRBJ2-7 | TRBV29-1 | CSVLAGGFFPYEQYF
TRBJ1-1 | TRBV7-2 | CASSLDRENEAFF
TRBJ2-1 | TRBV5-1 | CASSVTGHNEQFF
TRBJ1-6 | TRBV28 | CASSAGVGSSYNSPLHF
TRBJ2-7 | TRBV11-2 | CASSSRGVLAEQYF
TRBJ1-1 | TRBV2 | CASNWQGLNTEAFF
TRBJ1-5 | TRBV15 | CATSRQSGVQPQHF
TRBJ1-5 | TRBV19 | CASSIYGVNQPQHF
TRBJ2-3 | TRBV4-1 | CASSQDAGLAGGTRDTQYF
TRBJ1-2 | TRBV19 | CASSPPGGIYGYTF
TRBJ2-7 | TRBV11-2 | CASSGQGYEQYF
TRBJ2-1 | TRBV10-3 | CAISRLDRHNEQFF
TRBJ1-1 | TRBV5-5 | CASSLVGQGAEAFF
TRBJ2-5 | TRBV15 | CATSPERAIQETQYF
TRBJ2-5 | TRBV4-1 | CASSHWVRGQETQYF